This TCR beta chain was recovered during a study of shared clonotypes between healthy human individuals. Trimming removed 4 bases from V and 7 bases from J, with 5 bases in between. The CDR3 consists of 11 residues. Germline assignment: CDR1 SGHRS and CDR2 YFSETQ. Subsets obtained from CD4+ cells comprised CD45RA+ naive and CD45RA-negative memory cells. Worth noting for this clone: Other DNA sequences in the sample encode the same CDR3.

TCRdb keeps only in-frame clones here, not all; method: immunoSEQ multiplex PCR. The table includes about 2.4 million clones, around 90% detected once. The chain combines TRBV5-1 with TRBJ1-4; no definite D call. Sequencing was done on a sample of naive CD4+ T cells sorted from blood. Subset given: CD45RA+ positively selected. The receptor comes from a man between 18 and 29 years old in good health. CDR3 amino acids: CASSPGEKLFF. As DNA, the CDR3 is TGCGCCAGCAGCCCCGGTGAAAAACTGTTTTTT.